This T cell receptor (beta chain) was retrieved from a study of T cells in women clearing cervical HPV infection. Across the whole study: Case blood drawn at lesion detection; control blood after infection cleared.

Dot-blot hybridization genotyped cervical HPV amplified with MY09/MY11 PCR. Concerning this clone itself: Read sequence stops 3 residues before the CDR3 end, and the germline J gene provides the missing end.

This table comes from immunoSEQ multiplex PCR, and its TCRdb copy is limited to in-frame clones, with some not included. The sample's table shows tens of thousands of clones. Germline V gives CDR1 WNHNN, CDR2 SYGVQD (reference sequence). The CDR3 totals 14 residues. Trimming left V 0 bases short and J 2 bases short, with 7 bases between. Sequencing was performed on blood buffy coat. The sequence derives from a woman between 18 and 75 years old with a cervical HPV16 infection that either progressed to CIN3+ or cleared (not recorded which). The chain joins TRBV10-1 to TRBJ1-2, with D maybe TRBD1 (6 bases). This CDR3 is CASSESGQNYGYTF. The CDR3 bases that were read are TGCGCCAGCAGTGAGTCTGGACAGAACTATGGC.